These 28 T cell receptor beta chains originate from one sample sequenced in a study of blood T cell repertoires in COVID-19. The table came from immunoSEQ multiplex PCR; TCRdb's copy has only in-frame clones and leaves some out. The data contain some 160,000 clones, around nine tenths of them seen just once; the ten biggest clones take up under 3%. Sequencing was done on a sample of peripheral blood. Receptors originate from a woman aged 80 or older with COVID-19, enrolled during active disease.

As to this clone: Given a much more abundant clone one base away, this may be a read error. J is TRBJ1-3 and V is TRBV5-6; TRBD1 is a possible D gene (5 bases). The CDR3 is made up of 15 amino acids. Trimming cost V 4 bases and J 0 bases, with 11 bases left between them. CDR1 is SGHDT, CDR2 YYEEEE, per germline. The CDR3 here is CASSQDSFSGNTIYF. CDR3 DNA sequence: TGTGCCAGCAGCCAAGACAGCTTCTCTGGAAACACCATATATTTT.

V and J are TRBV13 and TRBJ1-2; possibly TRBD1 for D (6 bases). Germline V lookup: CDR1 PRHDT, CDR2 FYEKMQ (reference sequence). CDR3 length: 13 residues. V was trimmed by 4 bases and J by 12 bases, leaving 18 bases between them. CDR3 DNA sequence: TGTGCCAGCAGCTCAGGACAGCGGGCCCCTAACACCTTC. This gives the protein CASSSGQRAPNTF.

The rearrangement links TRBV11-2 to TRBJ2-7, with 7 bases that match TRBD1. The CDR3 covers 14 residues. The V gene's germline CDR1 is SGHAT and CDR2 FQNNGV. Losses at the gene ends were 8 bases for V and 6 bases for J; bases not matched to a gene: 13. The CDR3 nucleotides read TGTGCCAGCTGGAACGGGGCGGCAGGGGGCGAGCAGTACTTC. As protein: CASWNGAAGGEQYF.

The V gene is TRBV28, the J gene TRBJ2-7; TRBD2 matches at 12 bases. The germline CDR1 and CDR2 sequences are MDHEN and SYDVKM. J gave up 1 base and V 4 bases, and 5 bases lay outside the gene matches. The CDR3 covers 16 residues. The CDR3 DNA follows: TGTGCCAGCAGTTCCCCGACTAGCGGGAGATCCTACGAGCAGTACTTC. Its protein is CASSSPTSGRSYEQYF.

The chain combines TRBV19 with TRBJ1-2, with 8 positions matching TRBD1. CDR3 size: 16 residues. CDR1 is LNHDA and CDR2 is SQIVND in the germline V gene (reference sequence). V dropped 1 base and J dropped 7; count of bases not matched to a gene: 11. In nucleotides, the CDR3 is TGTGCCAGTAGTATAGGGGCAGGGGGCGGTGAAGGTGGCTACACCTTC. Encoded protein: CASSIGAGGGEGGYTF.

CDR3 nucleotides: TGTGCCATCGGGACAGGGGCTATTTATGGCTACACCTTC. This codes for CAIGTGAIYGYTF. This rearrangement joins TRBV10-3 to TRBJ1-2; TRBD1 aligns across 10 bases. The CDR3 is 13 residues long. Germline trimming cut 8 bases from V and 5 bases from J; bases unmatched to any gene: 5. The V gene's germline CDR1 is ENHRY and CDR2 SYGVKD.

The chain employs TRBV6-5 and TRBJ1-2, with 12 positions matching TRBD1. The V gene's germline CDR1 is MNHEY and CDR2 SVGAGI. The CDR3 contains 15 residues. The V gene end was trimmed by 4 bases and the J gene end by 4 bases; junction bases not matched to a gene: 4. The CDR3 region is CASSFGTGGVYGYTF. As DNA, the CDR3 is TGTGCCAGCAGTTTCGGGACAGGGGGCGTCTATGGCTACACCTTC.

The J gene is TRBJ1-6, the V gene TRBV6-2 or TRBV6-3, with 9 bases matching TRBD1. After removal of 5 bases from V and 8 bases from J, the junction contained 4 bases not matched to a gene. Germline loops: CDR1 MNHEY, CDR2 SVGEGT. The CDR3 length is 14 residues. CDR3 sequence reads: CASSRTGVDSPLHF. The CDR3 bases are TGTGCCAGCAGTAGGACAGGGGTTGATTCACCCCTCCACTTT.

The V gene is TRBV9, the J gene TRBJ2-2; 10 nucleotides match TRBD1. The CDR3 is 16 residues long. CDR1 is SGDLS, CDR2 YYNGEE, per germline. The J segment lost 0 bases and the V segment lost 4 bases, leaving 3 bases of the junction unmatched. Here the CDR3 DNA reads TGTGCCAGCAGCCGCGGACAGGGGGCGAACACCGGGGAGCTGTTTTTT. It codes for CASSRGQGANTGELFF.

The chain is built from TRBV28 and TRBJ2-5, with D hard to call. Germline loops: CDR1 MDHEN, CDR2 SYDVKM. The CDR3 contains 15 residues. The V end lost 6 bases, the J end lost 3 bases, and 17 bases lay between the germline ends. The CDR3 protein is CASSQGGSNKETQYF. CDR3 DNA: TGTGCCAGCAGCCAAGGCGGCAGTAACAAAGAGACCCAGTACTTC.

CDR3 nucleotides: TGTGCCAGCAGCTTAGAGGGAGGGATGACGAGGGGCTACACCTTC. Protein product: CASSLEGGMTRGYTF. The rearrangement uses TRBV7-2 and TRBJ1-2; D not certain. The CDR3 has 15 amino acids. Germline CDR1 is SGHTA and CDR2 is FQGNSA. V was cut by 1 base and J by 8 bases, with 17 bases left in between.

This rearrangement joins TRBV9 to TRBJ2-6, with D possibly matching TRBD1 (6 bases). CDR1 is SGDLS, CDR2 YYNGEE, per germline. V dropped 4 bases and J dropped 0 bases, with 11 bases sitting between them. The CDR3 has 16 amino acids. The CDR3 DNA follows: TGTGCCAGCAGCCAGACAGGATACTCTGGGGCCAACGTCCTGACTTTC. As protein: CASSQTGYSGANVLTF. The complete variable domain, with remaining parts taken from reference TRBV9 and TRBJ2-6, reads DSGVTQTPKHLITATGQRVTLRCSPRSGDLSVYWYQQSLDQGLQFLIQYYNGEERAKGNILERFSAQQFPDLHSELNLSSLELGDSALYFCASSQTGYSGANVLTFGAGSRLTVL.

The chain couples TRBV7-8 to TRBJ2-7, with a tentative D call TRBD1 (5 bases). Deletions cut 0 bases from V and 5 bases from J, with 14 bases between. The CDR3 consists of 15 residues. Germline lookup yields CDR1 SGHVS and CDR2 FQNEAQ. CDR3: CASSLAAGNSHEQYF. The DNA for the CDR3 is TGTGCCAGCAGCTTAGCGGCAGGGAACAGTCACGAGCAGTACTTC.

The sample holds a few counts of this clone. The chain combines TRBV7-9 with TRBJ1-2; 9 bases map to TRBD1. This CDR3 region has 14 residues. J was trimmed by 2 bases and V by 5 bases; bases with no gene match: 3. CDR1 SEHNR and CDR2 FQNEAQ come from the germline V gene (reference sequence). CDR3: CASSRQGENYGYTF. DNA for the CDR3: TGTGCCAGCAGCCGACAGGGGGAGAACTATGGCTACACCTTC.

This clone was picked up a small number of times. The gene calls are TRBV19 and TRBJ2-7; TRBD1 agrees at 8 bases. V lost 3 bases to trimming and J lost 3 bases; unmatched junction nucleotides: 13. Germline V gives CDR1 LNHDA, CDR2 SQIVND (reference sequence). The CDR3 consists of 17 residues. CDR3 coding DNA: TGTGCCAGTAGTATGAGGGGTACCGGGACAGGAGTCTACGAGCAGTACTTC. Translation: CASSMRGTGTGVYEQYF.

This chain links TRBV19 with TRBJ1-1; no reliable D call. CDR1 LNHDA and CDR2 SQIVND come from the germline V gene (reference sequence). V was pared by 1 base and J by 3 bases, with 12 bases between. The CDR3 sequence is 15 residues long. Written as DNA, the CDR3 is TGTGCCAGTAGTATAGGCCCAGGTCGTGACACTGAAGCTTTCTTT. This sequence encodes CASSIGPGRDTEAFF.

This chain joins TRBV19 and TRBJ1-6; 8 bases map to TRBD1. After removal of 9 bases from V and 7 bases from J, the junction contained 5 bases not matched to a gene. CDR3 size: 13 residues. Germline-derived CDR1 and CDR2 are LNHDA and SQIVND (reference sequence). CDR3 DNA sequence: TGTGCCAGCAGGACAGGGCCAAATTCACCCCTCCACTTT. It yields the protein CASRTGPNSPLHF.

The rearrangement links TRBV11-2 to TRBJ2-7; 7 nucleotides match TRBD1. This CDR3 has 14 amino acids. Trimming removed 5 bases from V and 1 base from J; junction bases left unmatched: 5. CDR1 and CDR2 from the germline V gene are SGHAT and FQNNGV. The CDR3 DNA is TGTGCCAGCAGCCCAGGACAGGCATCCTACGAGCAGTACTTC. It yields the protein CASSPGQASYEQYF.

The chain combines TRBV6-5 with TRBJ1-6; no clear D. The V gene's germline CDR1 is MNHEY and CDR2 SVGAGI. Trimming shortened V by 0 bases and J by 9 bases, and 6 bases separated the two germline ends. This CDR3 is built from 13 residues. CDR3 in DNA: TGTGCCAGCAGTTACTCGATCAGTTCACCCCTCCACTTT. It yields the protein CASSYSISSPLHF.

This chain joins TRBV7-2 and TRBJ1-3, with unresolved D. The ends were cut back, 4 bases at V and 5 bases at J, with 6 bases in the middle. This CDR3 region has 12 residues. The germline V gene has CDR1 SGHTA and CDR2 FQGNSA. CDR3: CASSSTRNTIYF. CDR3 sequence (DNA): TGTGCCAGCAGCTCGACTCGAAACACCATATATTTT.

V and J are TRBV5-1 and TRBJ1-1; 7 nucleotides agree with TRBD1. This CDR3 has 14 residues. CDR1 is SGHRS and CDR2 is YFSETQ in the germline V gene. J was trimmed by 5 bases and V by 3 bases; bases with no gene match: 7. As DNA, the CDR3 is TGCGCCAGCAGCTCGACAGGGACGGGGACTGAAGCTTTCTTT. Amino acids: CASSSTGTGTEAFF. The whole variable domain, remainder taken from reference TRBV5-1 and TRBJ1-1, is KAGVTQTPRYLIKTRGQQVTLSCSPISGHRSVSWYQQTPGQGLQFLFEYFSETQRNKGNFPGRFSGRQFSNSRSEMNVSTLELGDSALYLCASSSTGTGTEAFFGQGTRLTVV.

This chain links TRBV5-4 with TRBJ1-1, with a possible D match to TRBD1 (6 bases). CDR3 length equals 15 residues. V gave up 4 bases and J gave up 0 bases, with 13 bases separating them. CDR1 SGHNT and CDR2 YYREEE come from the germline V gene (reference sequence). The CDR3 is CASSKGHPLNTEAFF. Written as DNA, the CDR3 is TGTGCCAGCAGCAAGGGACATCCCCTGAACACTGAAGCTTTCTTT.

CDR3 DNA: TGTGCCAGCAGTGAATCAGGGGGCTATGGCTACACCTTC. Protein product: CASSESGGYGYTF. The V call is TRBV2, the J call TRBJ1-2, with 7 bases lining up with TRBD1. Germline CDR1 SNHLY, CDR2 FYNNEI. V gave up 2 bases and J gave up 4 bases; unmatched junction bases: 1. CDR3 size: 13 residues.

This clone was seen only once. The J gene is TRBJ2-1, the V gene TRBV5-1; 8 bases are a match to TRBD2. The CDR3 runs 16 residues. J lost 5 bases, V lost 4 bases, and 11 bases had no gene match. CDR1 is SGHRS, CDR2 YFSETQ, per germline. The CDR3 loop is CASSASGGTTNNEQFF. In DNA form, the CDR3 reads TGCGCCAGCAGCGCGTCGGGAGGGACAACAAACAATGAGCAGTTCTTC.

The chain recombines TRBV29-1 with TRBJ1-2; TRBD1 might be the D (6 bases). The CDR3 extends over 15 amino acids. V lost 7 bases, J lost 0 bases, and 18 bases lay in between. From germline, CDR1 is SQVTM and CDR2 ANQGSEA. DNA for the CDR3: TGCAGCGGTTCAGGTGGCAGGGGCGCTAACTATGGCTACACCTTC. This codes for CSGSGGRGANYGYTF.

This clone showed up just once. V is TRBV27 and J is TRBJ1-5; tentative D call: TRBD1 (5 bases). Germline CDR1 reads MNHEY; CDR2 reads SMNVEV (reference sequence). Trimming shortened V by 2 bases and J by 1 base, and 9 bases separated the two germline ends. The CDR3 length is 15 residues. The CDR3 loop is CASSLAQGSNQPQHF. The CDR3 DNA sequence: TGTGCCAGCAGTTTAGCCCAGGGAAGCAATCAGCCCCAGCATTTT.

The chain combines TRBV29-1 with TRBJ2-7; TRBD1 matches at 7 bases. CDR3 length: 14 residues. J lost 7 bases, V lost 4 bases, and 13 bases had no gene match. Looked up from germline, CDR1 is SQVTM and CDR2 is ANQGSEA. The DNA for the CDR3 is TGCAGCGTTGTTACAGGGGTTTCCCTTAGGGAGCAGTACTTC. As protein: CSVVTGVSLREQYF.

The J gene is TRBJ1-1, the V gene TRBV6-5; the D is unclear. The germline V gene encodes CDR1 MNHEY and CDR2 SVGAGI. The CDR3 is 15 amino acids. V lost 6 bases and J 3 bases, leaving 17 bases between the germline ends. The CDR3 reads CASRDRRVYDTEAFF. The CDR3 nucleotides are TGTGCCAGCAGGGATCGGAGAGTCTATGACACTGAAGCTTTCTTT.